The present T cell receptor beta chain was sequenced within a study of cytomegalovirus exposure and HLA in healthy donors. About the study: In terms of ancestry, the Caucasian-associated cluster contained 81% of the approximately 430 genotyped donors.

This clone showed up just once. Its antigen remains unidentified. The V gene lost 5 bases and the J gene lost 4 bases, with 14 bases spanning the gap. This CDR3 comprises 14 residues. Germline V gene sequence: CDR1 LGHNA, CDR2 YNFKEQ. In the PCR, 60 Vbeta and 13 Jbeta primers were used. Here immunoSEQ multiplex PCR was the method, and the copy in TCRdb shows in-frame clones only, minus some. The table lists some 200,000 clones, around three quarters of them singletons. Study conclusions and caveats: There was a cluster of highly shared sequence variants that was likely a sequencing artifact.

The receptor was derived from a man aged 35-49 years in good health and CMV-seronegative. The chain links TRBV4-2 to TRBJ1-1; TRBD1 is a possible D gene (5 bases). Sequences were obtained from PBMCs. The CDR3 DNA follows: TGTGCCAGCAGCTCCAGGGCTGGGGTCACTGAAGCTTTCTTT. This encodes CASSSRAGVTEAFF.